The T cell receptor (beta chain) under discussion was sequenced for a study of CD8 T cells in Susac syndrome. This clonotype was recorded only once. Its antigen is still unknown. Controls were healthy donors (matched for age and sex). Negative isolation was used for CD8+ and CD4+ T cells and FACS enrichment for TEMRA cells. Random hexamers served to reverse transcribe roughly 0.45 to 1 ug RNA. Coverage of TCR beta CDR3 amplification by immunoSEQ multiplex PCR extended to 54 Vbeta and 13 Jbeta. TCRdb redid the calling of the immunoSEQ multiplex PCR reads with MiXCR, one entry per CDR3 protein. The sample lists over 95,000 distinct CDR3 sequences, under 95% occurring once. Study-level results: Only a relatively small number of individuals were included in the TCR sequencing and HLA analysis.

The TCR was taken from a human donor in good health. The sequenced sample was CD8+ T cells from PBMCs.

The CDR3 loop is CASSKQGGQPQHF. Here the CDR3 DNA reads TGTGCCAGCAGTAAACAGGGTGGCCAGCCCCAGCATTTT. V gene TRBV6-2 or TRBV6-3 combines with J gene TRBJ1-5; TRBD1 might be the D (6 bases). V lost 5 bases, J lost 7 bases, and 12 bases lay in between. There are 13 residues in the CDR3. CDR1 and CDR2 from the germline V gene are MNHEY and SVGEGT.